This TCR beta chain comes out of a study of blood T cell repertoires in COVID-19. Overall study: Italy, Spain and the United States were the sources of the convalescent and acute COVID-19 samples. Sample material is recorded as cDNA or gDNA derived from T cells, B-cell-depleted T cells, or PBMCs.

Source study methods: Amplification of reference gene primers was used by the study to estimate nucleated cell counts. Clones were sequenced by immunoSEQ multiplex PCR, and TCRdb holds only the in-frame ones, with some missing. That table furnishes V, J and clone size, whereas the DNA furnished D and trimming. Found here are roughly 190,000 clones, over 75% of them singletons; the top ten hold 9.5% to 15%. Germline CDR1 and CDR2: LNHDA and SQIVND (reference sequence). The CDR3 contains 14 residues. Trimming removed 0 bases from V and 7 bases from J, with 9 bases in between. To note about this clone: At the DNA level, this CDR3 is encoded by other sequences in the same sample as well.

The chain is built from TRBV19 and TRBJ1-4; D gene uncertain. Sample: peripheral blood. This TCR was sampled from a woman in her forties or fifties with acute or convalescent COVID-19. CDR3 sequence (DNA): TGTGCCAGTAGTATAGATCACCGGGGTGAAAAACTGTTTTTT. Translating it yields CASSIDHRGEKLFF.